These 24 T cell receptor beta chains share one sample of origin, sequenced in a study of blood T cell repertoires in COVID-19. Sequencing was performed with immunoSEQ multiplex PCR; in TCRdb, only in-frame clones are kept and a portion is missing. The sample lists some 140,000 clones, around 86% occurring once. Sequenced input: peripheral blood. The receptors shown here come from a man between 45 and 60 years old with active COVID-19.

This sequence joins TRBV28 and TRBJ2-1, with 13 bases lining up with TRBD2. The germline V gene has CDR1 MDHEN and CDR2 SYDVKM. J lost 16 bases, V lost 6 bases, and 12 bases had no gene match. This CDR3 has 14 amino acids. The DNA for the CDR3 is TGTGCCAGCAGAGCAGGGACTAGCGGGAACGAGCTTTTCTTC. Its translation is CASRAGTSGNELFF.

The chain joins TRBV5-1 to TRBJ2-7; 7 bases match TRBD2. Per the germline V gene, CDR1 is SGHRS and CDR2 is YFSETQ. The CDR3 length is 16 residues. V trimming: 0 bases; J trimming: 2 bases; junction bases outside the gene matches: 8. CDR3 in DNA: TGCGCCAGCAGCTTGGGCATCCCCGGACTAGCCTACGAGCAGTACTTC. Protein sequence: CASSLGIPGLAYEQYF.

The chain recombines TRBV18 with TRBJ1-5, with a weak D call TRBD1 (5 bases). The CDR3 is 14 residues long. V lost 3 bases, J lost 9 bases, and 15 bases lay in between. In germline, CDR1 is KGHSH, CDR2 LQKENI. The CDR3 spells CASSPDTPSGPQHF. The CDR3 bases are TGTGCCAGCTCACCGGACACCCCCAGTGGGCCCCAGCATTTT.

V usage is TRBV13 and J usage is TRBJ1-3, with TRBD1 matching 7 bases. This CDR3 is built from 15 residues. CDR1 and CDR2 (germline): PRHDT, FYEKMQ (reference sequence). V was pared by 5 bases and J by 2 bases, with 6 bases of the junction left unmatched. CDR3 sequence: CASSLQGIPGNTIYF. For the CDR3, the DNA is TGTGCCAGCAGCCTACAGGGGATACCTGGAAACACCATATATTTT. The variable domain in full, completed from reference TRBV13 and TRBJ1-3, reads AAGVIQSPRHLIKEKRETATLKCYPIPRHDTVYWYQQGPGQDPQFLISFYEKMQSDKGSIPDRFSAQQFSDYHSELNMSSLELGDSALYFCASSLQGIPGNTIYFGEGSWLTVV.

The chain links TRBV6-4 to TRBJ2-2, with D hard to call. This CDR3 spans 15 amino acids. Germline assignment: CDR1 MRHNA and CDR2 SNTAGT. V shed 4 bases and J shed 0 bases, with 9 bases lying between them. The CDR3 sequence is CASSVVWPNTGELFF. The CDR3 DNA sequence: TGTGCCAGCAGTGTGGTATGGCCGAACACCGGGGAGCTGTTTTTT.

The CDR3 sequence is CASLAGQGGQPQHF. In nucleotides, the CDR3 is TGTGCCAGCCTAGCGGGGCAGGGCGGTCAGCCCCAGCATTTT. The V call is TRBV6-5, the J call TRBJ1-5; weak D call: TRBD1 (5 bases). The CDR3 consists of 14 residues. The V end lost 8 bases, the J end lost 6 bases, and 17 bases lay between the germline ends. CDR1 and CDR2 (germline): MNHEY, SVGAGI.

The chain uses TRBV3-1 (or the pseudogene TRBV3-2) and TRBJ2-2, with D unresolved. The germline V gene has CDR1 LGHDT and CDR2 YNNKEL (reference sequence). The CDR3 has 17 amino acids. The V gene lost 1 base and the J gene lost 3 bases, with 15 bases spanning the gap. CDR3 in amino acids: CASSQVNSRKHTGELFF. For the CDR3, the DNA is TGTGCCAGCAGCCAAGTGAACAGCCGAAAACACACCGGGGAGCTGTTTTTT.

This clone was observed a few times. The chain joins TRBV30 to TRBJ1-1, with a weak D call TRBD1 (5 bases). This CDR3 is built from 12 residues. Germline CDR1 and CDR2: GTSNPN and SVGIG (reference sequence). V lost 5 bases to trimming and J lost 2 bases, with 9 bases between them. CDR3 in DNA: TGTGCCTGGGGGACTCCAAACACTGAAGCTTTCTTT. Amino acid sequence: CAWGTPNTEAFF.

This clone was picked up a small number of times. V gene TRBV5-1 combines with J gene TRBJ1-5; 10 nucleotides line up with TRBD1. This CDR3 contains 15 residues. The V gene's germline CDR1 is SGHRS and CDR2 YFSETQ. Germline trimming cut 4 bases from V and 5 bases from J; bases unmatched to any gene: 6. Here the CDR3 DNA reads TGCGCCAGCAGCCGGACAGGGGGTAGAGATCAGCCCCAGCATTTT. Translating it yields CASSRTGGRDQPQHF.

The CDR3 region is CSAGRGGTEAFF. Here the CDR3 DNA reads TGCAGCGCTGGCCGGGGTGGCACTGAAGCTTTCTTT. This chain joins TRBV29-1 and TRBJ1-1, with no clear D. V shed 7 bases and J shed 4 bases, with 13 bases lying between them. CDR3 length: 12 amino acids. CDR1 and CDR2 (germline): SQVTM, ANQGSEA.

The rearrangement joins TRBV19 to TRBJ2-3; 7 bases match TRBD2. Looked up from germline, CDR1 is LNHDA and CDR2 is SQIVND (reference sequence). CDR3 size: 17 residues. V was clipped by 3 bases and J by 0 bases; unmatched bases: 9. The chain's CDR3 is CASSILKPGLSTDTQYF. CDR3 bases: TGTGCCAGTAGTATTCTTAAACCGGGACTAAGCACAGATACGCAGTATTTT.

This sequence joins TRBV7-9 and TRBJ2-1, with 11 positions matching TRBD1. CDR1 is SEHNR and CDR2 is FQNEAQ in the germline V gene (reference sequence). The CDR3 has 13 amino acids. V gave up 8 bases and J gave up 4 bases; unmatched junction bases: 1. In DNA, the CDR3 is TGTGCCAGCCGGGACAGGGGGTACAATGAGCAGTTCTTC. Amino acid sequence: CASRDRGYNEQFF.

The chain joins TRBV6-2 or TRBV6-3 to TRBJ1-1; 8 bases match TRBD1. The trim removed 4 bases at V and 5 bases at J, leaving 9 bases unmatched. CDR3 length: 15 amino acids. Germline V gene data show CDR1 as MNHEY and CDR2 as SVGEGT. This CDR3 reads CASSSSDRAWTEAFF. In DNA form, the CDR3 reads TGTGCCAGCAGTTCCTCGGACAGGGCGTGGACTGAAGCTTTCTTT.

The chain recombines TRBV18 with TRBJ1-1; 8 nucleotides match TRBD1. CDR3 size: 15 residues. CDR1 is KGHSH and CDR2 is LQKENI in the germline V gene. V dropped 5 bases and J dropped 1; count of bases not matched to a gene: 6. CDR3 protein: CASSVEQGANTEAFF. CDR3 DNA: TGTGCCAGCTCAGTCGAGCAGGGGGCGAACACTGAAGCTTTCTTT.

The chain has TRBV4-3 and TRBJ1-2; 7 bases match TRBD1. The CDR3 runs 16 residues. Germline-derived CDR1 and CDR2 are LGHNA and YSLEER. Losses at the gene ends were 0 bases for V and 7 bases for J; bases not matched to a gene: 11. CDR3 nucleotides: TGCGCCAGCAGCCAAGATCCTCAGGGGGGACATATTGGCTACACCTTC. Protein product: CASSQDPQGGHIGYTF.

This clone was recorded only once. The rearrangement joins TRBV6-5 to TRBJ1-6; D is undetermined. Germline CDR1 reads MNHEY; CDR2 reads SVGAGI. With 10 bases removed from V and 7 bases from J, the gap between germline ends came to 20 bases. This CDR3 has 15 residues. CDR3 amino acids: CATNIQHGGNSPLHF. The CDR3 region has the DNA TGTGCCACCAACATCCAGCACGGAGGAAATTCACCCCTCCACTTT.

This clone turned up a few times. The chain joins TRBV7-6 to TRBJ2-1, with 11 nucleotides matching TRBD2. The CDR3 spans 17 residues. Trimming took 2 bases from V and 3 from J; bases not matched to a gene: 6. Germline CDR1 SGHVS, CDR2 FNYEAQ. CDR3 sequence reads: CASSLMTSGEFYNEQFF. CDR3 sequence (DNA): TGTGCCAGCAGCTTAATGACTAGCGGGGAGTTCTACAATGAGCAGTTCTTC.

The chain combines TRBV7-2 with TRBJ1-2; D gene unclear. The germline V and J ends were trimmed by 5 bases and 4 bases, with 11 bases remaining between them. Germline CDR1 is SGHTA and CDR2 is FQGNSA. The CDR3 extends over 13 amino acids. The CDR3 DNA reads as TGTGCCAGCAGCCACATATTCTCCTATGGCTACACCTTC. The encoded protein is CASSHIFSYGYTF.

This sequence joins TRBV9 and TRBJ2-5; D might be TRBD2 (6 bases). V lost 4 bases, J lost 5 bases, and 18 bases lay in between. CDR1 is SGDLS, CDR2 YYNGEE, per germline. The CDR3 is 15 amino acids. The CDR3 protein is CASSTGDGGGETQYF. CDR3 DNA sequence: TGTGCCAGCAGCACCGGCGACGGGGGAGGTGAGACCCAGTACTTC.

CDR3 sequence (DNA): TGTGCCAGCAGCACCAACAGGGGGAATGAGCAGTTCTTC. It encodes CASSTNRGNEQFF. The chain employs TRBV7-9 and TRBJ2-1; 8 bases line up with TRBD1. Trimming took 5 bases from V and 7 from J; bases not matched to a gene: 4. There are 13 residues in the CDR3. Germline V gene lookup returns CDR1 SEHNR and CDR2 FQNEAQ (reference sequence).

This clone was recorded once. V and J are TRBV2 and TRBJ1-1; the match to TRBD1 covers 7 bases. The J segment lost 10 bases and the V segment lost 3 bases, leaving 2 bases of the junction unmatched. Germline lookup yields CDR1 SNHLY and CDR2 FYNNEI. CDR3 size: 11 residues. The CDR3 protein is CASSEDRSAFF. In DNA form, the CDR3 reads TGTGCCAGCAGTGAGGACAGGTCAGCTTTCTTT.

The chain links TRBV19 to TRBJ1-5; a possible D gene is TRBD1 (5 bases). This CDR3 has 15 residues. Germline V gene data show CDR1 as LNHDA and CDR2 as SQIVND (reference sequence). The ends were cut back, 3 bases at V and 9 bases at J, with 18 bases in the middle. The CDR3 DNA is TGTGCCAGTAGTATTCGGGGGGGGGATGGTCTGCCCCAGCATTTT. This translates into CASSIRGGDGLPQHF.

The CDR3, as DNA: TGTGCCAGCAGCTTGGTTACTAGCGGCGCCTACGAGCAGTACTTC. Translated: CASSLVTSGAYEQYF. The gene calls are TRBV5-6 and TRBJ2-7, with 8 nucleotides matching TRBD2. J gave up 2 bases and V 0 bases, and 4 bases lay outside the gene matches. Germline CDR1 is SGHDT and CDR2 is YYEEEE. The CDR3 extends over 15 amino acids.

Only one count was recorded for this clone. The chain joins TRBV5-5 to TRBJ1-5; D might be TRBD1 (6 bases). The CDR3 spans 17 residues. Looked up from germline, CDR1 is SGHKS and CDR2 is YYEKEE (reference sequence). The germline V and J ends were trimmed by 0 bases and 3 bases, with 16 bases remaining between them. CDR3 DNA: TGTGCCAGCAGCTTGGGGATGGCGGCAGGGGACAATCAGCCCCAGCATTTT. This encodes CASSLGMAAGDNQPQHF.